The 22 T cell receptor beta chains below come from one sample, sequenced in a study of shared clonotypes between healthy human individuals (dated by TCRdb to 2019 to 2021). The receptor library was made with the immunoSEQ multiplex PCR assay. Sourced from immuneACCESS, this table was stored by TCRdb with only in-frame sequences that have V and J called. A share of the clones is absent; for the studies checked, an unresolved V gene accounts for under half, and the remainder has no known explanation. The sample table contains over a million clones; only one count was recorded for under 80% of them. The ten top clones hold 1.4% of the sample. Material: memory CD4+ T cells sorted from blood. The label giving this sample's cell subset or site can be read as: CD45RA-negative fraction. These receptor sequences come from a man younger than 30 in good health.

The DNA of the CDR3 is TGTGCCAGCAGCCATCGGGACGCAGACAATGAGCAGTTCTTC. This codes for CASSHRDADNEQFF. The chain couples TRBV7-9 to TRBJ2-1; possibly TRBD1 or TRBD2 for D (5 bases each). CDR3 length: 14 amino acids. Trimming cost V 5 bases and J 5 bases, with 13 bases left between them. Germline V gene lookup returns CDR1 SEHNR and CDR2 FQNEAQ (reference sequence). Together with reference TRBV7-9 and TRBJ2-1, the CDR3 gives the full variable domain: DTGVSQNPRHKITKRGQNVTFRCDPISEHNRLYWYRQTLGQGPEFLTYFQNEAQLEKSRLLSDRFSAERPKGSFSTLEIQRTEQGDSAMYLCASSHRDADNEQFFGPGTRLTVL.

This clone was seen repeatedly, ten times or more. Other nucleotide sequences from this sample produce the same CDR3. This rearrangement joins TRBV11-3 to TRBJ2-1; TRBD2 aligns across 11 bases. This CDR3 contains 14 residues. Germline assignment: CDR1 SGHNT and CDR2 YENEEA. Trimming removed 3 bases from V and 6 bases from J; junction bases left unmatched: 1. CDR3 loop: CASSFGLAGNEQFF. CDR3 bases: TGTGCCAGCAGCTTCGGACTAGCGGGCAATGAGCAGTTCTTC.

This clone showed up just a few times. DNA for the CDR3: TGTGCCAGCAGCCGAGGACCCTTCCAAGAGACCCAGTACTTC. Its translation is CASSRGPFQETQYF. This chain joins TRBV6-5 and TRBJ2-5; no reliable D call. The V gene's germline CDR1 is MNHEY and CDR2 SVGAGI. V dropped 6 bases and J dropped 1 base, with 12 bases sitting between them. This CDR3 is 14 amino acids long.

V gene TRBV18 combines with J gene TRBJ1-6; tentative D call: TRBD1 (6 bases). The V end was cut by 3 bases, the J end by 0 bases, with 12 bases between. Germline loops: CDR1 KGHSH, CDR2 LQKENI. The CDR3 runs 17 residues. DNA of the CDR3: TGTGCCAGCTCACCGCCGGGGGCCAACTCCTATAATTCACCCCTCCACTTT. As protein: CASSPPGANSYNSPLHF.

The V and J genes are TRBV15 and TRBJ2-3; D might be TRBD2 (6 bases). The CDR3 length is 15 residues. Trimming took 3 bases from V and 1 from J, leaving 11 bases between them. CDR1 is LNHNV, CDR2 YYDKDF, per germline (reference sequence). CDR3 bases: TGTGCCACCAGCAGTGACGGCGGGGGCACAGATACGCAGTATTTT. Residues: CATSSDGGGTDTQYF.

The chain combines TRBV2 with TRBJ2-2; D is unresolved. The CDR3 runs 12 residues. The germline gives CDR1 SNHLY, CDR2 FYNNEI. Trimming took 6 bases from V and 1 from J, leaving 3 bases between them. CDR3 DNA: TGTGCCAGCAGAGAGAACACCGGGGAGCTGTTTTTT. Amino acids: CASRENTGELFF.

The genes are TRBV2 and TRBJ2-1; no clear D gene. With 2 bases removed from V and 4 bases from J, the gap between germline ends came to 3 bases. CDR1 is SNHLY and CDR2 is FYNNEI in the germline V gene. The CDR3 consists of 12 residues. The DNA for the CDR3 is TGTGCCAGCAGTGAATGGTACAATGAGCAGTTCTTC. This sequence encodes CASSEWYNEQFF.

The gene calls are TRBV4-3 and TRBJ1-3; no clear D gene. V gave up 0 bases and J gave up 3 bases, with 9 bases separating them. The CDR3 loop spans 15 amino acids. CDR1 is LGHNA and CDR2 is YSLEER in the germline V gene. The CDR3, as DNA: TGCGCCAGCAGCCAAGATGAAAGGGTTGGAAACACCATATATTTT. This encodes CASSQDERVGNTIYF.

This clone was recorded once. With a much larger clone just one base away, this may be a read error. V usage is TRBV11-3 and J usage is TRBJ2-7; D is ambiguous. V was shortened by 1 base and J by 5 bases, with 6 bases between the two germline ends. Germline V gene lookup returns CDR1 SGHNT and CDR2 YENEEA. This CDR3 spans 12 amino acids. The CDR3 coding sequence is TGTGCCAGCAGCTTAGGGGCACACGAGCAGTACTTC. Encoded protein: CASSLGAHEQYF.

This chain joins TRBV6-6 and TRBJ1-1; D is unclear. The V gene lost 5 bases and the J gene lost 3 bases, with 13 bases spanning the gap. The CDR3 is 14 residues long. Germline V gene data show CDR1 as MNHNY and CDR2 as SVGAGI (reference sequence). The CDR3 DNA follows: TGTGCCAGCAGTACGCCAAAGGGAGACACTGAAGCTTTCTTT. This translates into CASSTPKGDTEAFF.

This clone showed up just once. The chain couples TRBV30 to TRBJ2-3; TRBD1 matches 8 bases. CDR1 is GTSNPN, CDR2 SVGIG, per germline (reference sequence). J gave up 4 bases and V 6 bases, and 3 bases lay outside the gene matches. The CDR3 spans 12 residues. The CDR3 spells CACPGGPDTQYF. In DNA, the CDR3 is TGTGCCTGTCCAGGGGGCCCAGATACGCAGTATTTT.

With regard to this clone: The sample contains more than one DNA sequence encoding this CDR3. This chain connects TRBV29-1 to TRBJ1-1; D remains ambiguous. In germline, CDR1 is SQVTM, CDR2 ANQGSEA. CDR3 length: 12 residues. Trimming removed 3 bases from V and 1 base from J, with 6 bases in between. In nucleotides, the CDR3 is TGCAGCGTTGACAGAGAGAACACTGAAGCTTTCTTT. Its protein product is CSVDRENTEAFF. Filled out from reference TRBV29-1 and TRBJ1-1, the complete variable domain reads SAVISQKPSRDICQRGTSLTIQCQVDSQVTMMFWYRQQPGQSLTLIATANQGSEATYESGFVIDKFPISRPNLTFSTLTVSNMSPEDSSIYLCSVDRENTEAFFGQGTRLTVV.

This clone showed up just once. This sample also contains other DNA sequences that code for the same CDR3. The V call is TRBV5-1, the J call TRBJ2-5; no definite D call. The CDR3 runs 12 residues. The V and J ends lost 2 bases and 5 bases respectively, with 7 bases between them. Germline V gives CDR1 SGHRS, CDR2 YFSETQ. This chain's CDR3 is CASSLKEETQYF. The CDR3 DNA is TGCGCCAGCAGCTTAAAGGAGGAGACCCAGTACTTC.

V is TRBV7-9 and J is TRBJ1-3, with no clear D. This CDR3 is 16 amino acids long. The V end was cut by 1 base, the J end by 0 bases, with 10 bases between. From germline, CDR1 is SEHNR and CDR2 FQNEAQ (reference sequence). DNA of the CDR3: TGTGCCAGCAGCTTAGAGGGAGGTCTCTCTGGAAACACCATATATTTT. The encoded protein is CASSLEGGLSGNTIYF. Full variable domain (rest looked up from reference TRBV7-9 and TRBJ1-3): DTGVSQNPRHKITKRGQNVTFRCDPISEHNRLYWYRQTLGQGPEFLTYFQNEAQLEKSRLLSDRFSAERPKGSFSTLEIQRTEQGDSAMYLCASSLEGGLSGNTIYFGEGSWLTVV.

This clone turned up a few times. The chain carries TRBV5-1 and TRBJ2-6; TRBD1 matches at 8 bases. The junction had 6 bases not matched to a gene; V was cut back by 2 bases and J by 2 bases. CDR3 length: 17 residues. Germline assignment: CDR1 SGHRS and CDR2 YFSETQ. Written as DNA, the CDR3 is TGCGCCAGCAGCTTTAACGGACAGGGAGCTGGGGCCAACGTCCTGACTTTC. This sequence encodes CASSFNGQGAGANVLTF.

The genes are TRBV4-2 and TRBJ2-5, with TRBD2 identical over 12 bases. Per germline, CDR1 LGHNA and CDR2 YNFKEQ. J gave up 5 bases and V 6 bases, and 7 bases lay outside the gene matches. CDR3 length: 15 residues. The CDR3 nucleotides read TGTGCCAGCAGTACACTAGCGGGGGGCCGGGAGACCCAGTACTTC. Amino acids: CASSTLAGGRETQYF.

The rearrangement joins TRBV25-1 to TRBJ1-1, with D unresolved. Looked up from germline, CDR1 is MGHDK and CDR2 is SYGVNS. The CDR3 runs to 13 residues. Trimming removed 6 bases from V and 1 base from J, with 9 bases in between. CDR3 in DNA: TGTGCCAGCAGCGGTCACCGGAACACTGAAGCTTTCTTT. Translation gives CASSGHRNTEAFF.

On this clone itself: One base away lies a much larger clone, so this may be a sequencing read error. The rearrangement joins TRBV7-8 to TRBJ1-5; TRBD1 might be the D (5 bases). From germline, CDR1 is SGHVS and CDR2 FQNEAQ. Trimming removed 5 bases from V and 0 bases from J, with 8 bases in between. There are 14 residues in the CDR3. The CDR3 DNA reads TGTGCCAGCAGCCGAGACAGTAGCAATCAGCCCCAGCATTTT. Encoded protein: CASSRDSSNQPQHF.

The chain uses TRBV30 and TRBJ1-2, with TRBD1 as a possible D gene (5 bases). The CDR3 runs to 15 residues. V was cut by 3 bases and J by 2 bases, with 16 bases left in between. Germline V gives CDR1 GTSNPN, CDR2 SVGIG (reference sequence). The CDR3 spells CAWSPGTSPNYGYTF. As DNA, the CDR3 is TGTGCCTGGAGCCCGGGGACTTCCCCGAACTATGGCTACACCTTC.

The chain joins TRBV7-9 to TRBJ1-2; D is uncertain. The CDR3 extends over 13 amino acids. V was shortened by 3 bases and J by 7 bases, with 12 bases between the two germline ends. The germline V gene has CDR1 SEHNR and CDR2 FQNEAQ (reference sequence). This chain's CDR3 is CASSFQAESGYTF. CDR3 bases: TGTGCCAGCAGCTTTCAGGCAGAGTCTGGCTACACCTTC.

The chain uses TRBV7-2 and TRBJ2-7; 9 positions agree with TRBD2. The CDR3 sequence is 18 residues long. CDR1 SGHTA and CDR2 FQGNSA come from the germline V gene. J was trimmed by 1 base and V by 1 base; bases with no gene match: 11. Written as DNA, the CDR3 is TGTGCCAGCAGCTTAGGCCCCCGGGGTAGCGGGGGATCCTACGAGCAGTACTTC. Translating gives CASSLGPRGSGGSYEQYF. Combining the CDR3 with reference TRBV7-2 and TRBJ2-7 gives the whole variable domain GAGVSQSPSNKVTEKGKDVELRCDPISGHTALYWYRQSLGQGLEFLIYFQGNSAPDKSGLPSDRFSAERTGGSVSTLTIQRTQQEDSAVYLCASSLGPRGSGGSYEQYFGPGTRLTVT.

This clone was counted once. Other DNA sequences in this sample translate to the same CDR3. CDR3 nucleotide sequence: TGTGCCAGCAGTTACCGGAACGAGCAGTACTTC. Encoded protein: CASSYRNEQYF. The chain recombines TRBV6-5 with TRBJ2-7; D not certain. Germline values: CDR1 MNHEY, CDR2 SVGAGI. The CDR3 extends over 11 amino acids. Trimming stripped 2 bases from V and 5 bases from J, with 4 bases between.